Listed below are T cell receptor beta chains from one sample, sequenced in a study of T cell responses to AZD1222 COVID-19 vaccine. The assay was immunoSEQ multiplex PCR, and TCRdb's table has in-frame clones only and misses some. The data show 130,000 or so clones, approximately 88% seen once. The specimen was peripheral blood, collected on day 0 of AZD1222 vaccination. The origin of the receptors is an adult in good health. CDR3s include the opening cysteine and the closing phenylalanine or tryptophan.

V gene | CDR3 protein
TRBV28 | CASSFRGYDTEAFF
TRBV27 | CASSLWDGYEQYF
TRBV6-5 | CASSSHTTAQGTEAFF
TRBV4-3 | CASSQDFLGETSFINYGYTF
TRBV5-5 | CASSLVPGTTLNTEAFF
TRBV9 | CASSVARDSYNSPLHF
TRBV5-1 | CASSRWGQTEETQYF
TRBV7-8 | CASSFLRGLRTERTQYF
TRBV19 | CASSIRSFRGVAGELFF
TRBV7-9 | CASSLAGGPQTQYF